This T cell receptor (beta chain) was recovered during a study of T cell responses to AZD1222 COVID-19 vaccine. General study results and limits: Elevations in Spike-specific TCR breadth and depth followed administration of two AZD1222 doses. At baseline, seropositivity was found in only a handful of AZD1222 recipients. Females outnumbered males among donors, who were mostly white British; clonal diversity was possibly underestimated.

Sequenced by immunoSEQ multiplex PCR; TCRdb stores in-frame clones only, minus some. This sample has tens of thousands of clones; around 88% occur once, and the top ten carry 9% to 10%. The V and J ends lost 4 bases and 4 bases, in that order; junction bases with no gene match: 5. Germline V gives CDR1 SEHNR, CDR2 FQNEAQ (reference sequence). The CDR3 sequence is 14 residues long. Concerning this clone itself: The target antigen is unknown.

This sequence joins TRBV7-9 and TRBJ2-7, with TRBD1 identical over 9 bases. The TCR comes from an adult who received the MenACWY meningococcal vaccine as a control. Sequenced material: peripheral blood, taken 28 days after the second dose of the MenACWY control vaccine. The CDR3 nucleotides read TGTGCCAGCAGCTCCGGGACAGGGAATTACGAGCAGTACTTC. This translates into CASSSGTGNYEQYF.